These 26 T cell receptor beta chains were all obtained from the same sample, sequenced in a study of spatial heterogeneity in lung cancer (dated by TCRdb to the late 2010s). What the time point label conveys for this sample: sample taken at primary tumor resection. Library preparation used 5' RACE. Sequencing was performed on a NextSeq 500. TCRdb's own reprocessing of the public reads used fastp at Q25 and MiXCR and kept productive beta chains. Rows merge per CDR3 protein into single entries with the most common DNA and genes. Recorded for this sample are about 48,000 distinct CDR3 sequences; approximately 5% of them occurred a single time. Roughly 10% of the sample comes from the top ten. The starting material was PBMCs, obtained at surgery. The receptors stem from a male donor with early-stage non-small cell lung cancer.

The rearrangement uses TRBV7-9 and TRBJ2-7; 9 bases agree with TRBD1. This CDR3 is 15 amino acids long. V was pared by 2 bases and J by 2 bases, with 4 bases of the junction left unmatched. The germline gives CDR1 SEHNR, CDR2 FQNEAQ (reference sequence). This CDR3 is CASSLSGQGTYEQYF. For the CDR3, the DNA is TGTGCCAGCAGCTTATCGGGACAGGGTACCTACGAGCAGTACTTC. The full variable domain, completed using reference TRBV7-9 and TRBJ2-7, is DTGVSQNPRHKITKRGQNVTFRCDPISEHNRLYWYRQTLGQGPEFLTYFQNEAQLEKSRLLSDRFSAERPKGSFSTLEIQRTEQGDSAMYLCASSLSGQGTYEQYFGPGTRLTVT.

The sample holds many counts of this clonotype. The chain joins TRBV7-9 to TRBJ2-4; TRBD2 matches at 13 bases. The CDR3 is 15 amino acids. Germline lookup yields CDR1 SEHNR and CDR2 FQNEAQ (reference sequence). The V segment lost 5 bases and the J segment 6 bases; nucleotides outside the gene matches: 4. This chain's CDR3 is CASSAGTSGINIQYF. The CDR3 nucleotides are TGTGCCAGCAGCGCCGGGACTAGCGGGATAAACATTCAGTACTTC.

This clonotype was observed at least ten times. The genes are TRBV20-1 and TRBJ2-7; TRBD2 agrees at 7 bases. Germline-derived CDR1 and CDR2 are DFQATT and SNEGSKA (reference sequence). This CDR3 has 12 residues. Unmatched junction bases numbered 5, after V lost 4 bases and J lost 5 bases. In DNA, the CDR3 is TGCAGTGCTAACTGGGGAGGGAACGAGCAGTACTTC. Translated: CSANWGGNEQYF.

The table lists this clonotype with many counts. The J gene is TRBJ2-3, the V gene TRBV6-6, with D perhaps matching TRBD1 (6 bases). The V gene lost 0 bases and the J gene lost 5 bases, with 12 bases spanning the gap. This CDR3 contains 15 residues. Germline loops: CDR1 MNHNY, CDR2 SVGAGI (reference sequence). The chain's CDR3 is CASSYSTGVGDTQYF. CDR3 DNA sequence: TGTGCCAGCAGTTACTCGACAGGCGTCGGAGATACGCAGTATTTT.

This clonotype showed up many times. This chain connects TRBV20-1 to TRBJ2-7, with D unresolved. There are 11 residues in the CDR3. CDR1 is DFQATT and CDR2 is SNEGSKA in the germline V gene (reference sequence). V lost 6 bases and J lost 4, with 10 bases in between. For the CDR3, the DNA is TGCAGTGCCCCCTCCCAGTACGAGCAGTACTTC. As protein: CSAPSQYEQYF.

This clonotype came up many times. The rearrangement links TRBV20-1 to TRBJ2-3; TRBD2 aligns across 7 bases. CDR3 length: 14 residues. V dropped 3 bases and J dropped 6; count of bases not matched to a gene: 9. In germline, CDR1 is DFQATT, CDR2 SNEGSKA (reference sequence). The CDR3 is CSASRASGEDTQYF. CDR3 nucleotides: TGCAGTGCTAGTAGGGCTAGCGGAGAGGATACGCAGTATTTT.

In this sample, this clonotype turned up many times. The chain joins TRBV6-6 to TRBJ1-1, with D perhaps TRBD1 (6 bases). Trimming took 6 bases from V and 8 from J, leaving 13 bases between them. The germline V gene encodes CDR1 MNHNY and CDR2 SVGAGI (reference sequence). This CDR3 has 12 residues. CDR3 coding DNA: TGTGCCAGCAGATACAGGGAGATGGAAGCTTTCTTT. It is translated as CASRYREMEAFF.

To note about this clonotype: A much larger clone differs by one base, so this may be a read error. The chain is built from TRBV15 and TRBJ2-7, with no clear D. This CDR3 region has 12 residues. Germline CDR1 and CDR2: LNHNV and YYDKDF (reference sequence). The V and J ends lost 3 bases and 1 base respectively, with 4 bases between them. In DNA form, the CDR3 reads TGTGCCACCAGCAGGGAGTCCTACGAGCAGTACTTC. This encodes CATSRESYEQYF.

This clonotype showed up many times. This rearrangement joins TRBV4-1 to TRBJ2-7; unclear D gene. This CDR3 region has 16 residues. The V end lost 1 base, the J end lost 4 bases, and 17 bases lay between the germline ends. Per germline, CDR1 MGHRA and CDR2 YSYEKL. The CDR3 DNA reads as TGCGCCAGCAGCCAAGCTATTAGTCTAGAGGTTTACGAGCAGTACTTC. Translated, it gives CASSQAISLEVYEQYF.

This clonotype was seen many times. The chain combines TRBV11-3 with TRBJ2-3; D remains ambiguous. CDR1 and CDR2 (germline): SGHNT, YENEEA. This CDR3 is built from 20 residues. V gave up 1 base and J gave up 0 bases, with 23 bases separating them. The CDR3 loop is CASSLVGIRTATISTDTQYF. The DNA for the CDR3 is TGTGCCAGCAGCTTAGTAGGTATCAGGACGGCCACTATTAGCACAGATACGCAGTATTTT. Complete variable domain (other parts from reference TRBV11-3 and TRBJ2-3): EAGVVQSPRYKIIEKKQPVAFWCNPISGHNTLYWYLQNLGQGPELLIRYENEEAVDDSQLPKDRFSAERLKGVDSTLKIQPAELGDSAVYLCASSLVGIRTATISTDTQYFGPGTRLTVL.

This clonotype has at least ten counts. CDR3 in amino acids: CASRLQGITEAFF. DNA for the CDR3: TGTGCCAGCAGACTACAGGGGATCACTGAAGCTTTCTTT. The gene calls are TRBV7-9 and TRBJ1-1; 7 positions agree with TRBD1. The J segment lost 4 bases and the V segment lost 6 bases, leaving 5 bases of the junction unmatched. The CDR3 totals 13 residues. CDR1 and CDR2 (germline): SEHNR, FQNEAQ (reference sequence).

This clonotype was recorded at least ten times. The chain combines TRBV20-1 with TRBJ2-7, with D perhaps matching TRBD1 (5 bases). With 2 bases removed from V and 7 bases from J, the gap between germline ends came to 18 bases. The CDR3 runs 14 residues. Looked up from germline, CDR1 is DFQATT and CDR2 is SNEGSKA (reference sequence). This CDR3 reads CSARNRIGYAEQYF. DNA of the CDR3: TGCAGTGCTAGAAACAGGATTGGCTACGCGGAGCAGTACTTC.

This clonotype was detected many times. V is TRBV20-1 and J is TRBJ1-1; tentative D call: TRBD1 (6 bases). Germline V gene data show CDR1 as DFQATT and CDR2 as SNEGSKA (reference sequence). The CDR3 covers 13 residues. V shed 4 bases and J shed 4 bases, with 13 bases lying between them. The CDR3: CSAKGGVGTEAFF. The DNA for the CDR3 is TGCAGTGCTAAGGGGGGAGTTGGCACTGAAGCTTTCTTT.

In its sample, this clonotype was seen many times. V is TRBV5-1 and J is TRBJ2-6, with D perhaps matching TRBD1 (5 bases). V was cut by 1 base and J by 0 bases, with 8 bases left in between. The CDR3 loop spans 16 amino acids. Germline lookup yields CDR1 SGHRS and CDR2 YFSETQ. CDR3 protein: CASSLTGSSGANVLTF. The CDR3 DNA reads TGCGCCAGCAGCTTGACAGGTTCCTCTGGGGCCAACGTCCTGACTTTC.

This clonotype has a count of ten or more. This rearrangement joins TRBV5-1 to TRBJ1-1; 7 bases are a match to TRBD1. Germline loops: CDR1 SGHRS, CDR2 YFSETQ. The length of the CDR3 is 14 residues. J lost 3 bases, V lost 0 bases, and 2 bases had no gene match. This CDR3 reads CASSLAQGYTEAFF. For the CDR3, the DNA is TGCGCCAGCAGCTTGGCACAGGGGTACACTGAAGCTTTCTTT.

The CDR3 region is CASRAQGGKNIQYF. CDR3 DNA: TGTGCCAGCAGAGCCCAGGGGGGCAAAAACATTCAGTACTTC. The chain carries TRBV6-5 and TRBJ2-4, with D possibly matching TRBD1 (7 bases). Germline-derived CDR1 and CDR2 are MNHEY and SVGAGI. The CDR3 is 14 residues long. V lost 6 bases and J lost 3, with 12 bases in between.

This clonotype was recorded a few times. The chain employs TRBV27 and TRBJ2-7; D may match TRBD1 or TRBD2 (5 bases each). The CDR3 covers 16 residues. Trimming removed 3 bases from V and 0 bases from J, with 15 bases in between. The germline gives CDR1 MNHEY, CDR2 SMNVEV (reference sequence). The CDR3 spells CASSFLPGTGSYEQYF. The CDR3 region has the DNA TGTGCCAGCAGTTTTCTCCCCGGGACGGGCTCCTACGAGCAGTACTTC.

This clonotype has at least ten counts. The V gene is TRBV29-1, the J gene TRBJ2-7, with D unclear. V was pared by 4 bases and J by 3 bases, with 10 bases between. This CDR3 comprises 12 residues. Germline values: CDR1 SQVTM, CDR2 ANQGSEA. The CDR3 loop is CSVGSPRYEQYF. For the CDR3, the DNA is TGCAGCGTTGGGTCCCCCCGCTACGAGCAGTACTTC.

This clonotype was seen repeatedly, ten times or more. This chain links TRBV6-5 with TRBJ2-3; D remains ambiguous. Trimming took 6 bases from V and 0 from J, leaving 7 bases between them. Germline V gene sequence: CDR1 MNHEY, CDR2 SVGAGI. The CDR3 has 13 residues. CDR3 coding DNA: TGTGCCAGCAGACTTGTGAGCACAGATACGCAGTATTTT. It translates to CASRLVSTDTQYF.

The table lists this clonotype with many counts. This sequence joins TRBV5-6 and TRBJ2-1; 15 bases map to TRBD2. This CDR3 spans 15 amino acids. V shed 5 bases, J shed 7 bases, and the junction held 4 bases outside the gene matches. CDR1 is SGHDT, CDR2 YYEEEE, per germline. The CDR3 protein is CASRRGTSGRNEQFF. The CDR3 coding sequence is TGTGCCAGCAGACGCGGGACTAGCGGGAGGAATGAGCAGTTCTTC.

This clonotype has at least ten counts. This chain links TRBV9 with TRBJ2-7; 8 bases are a match to TRBD2. The length of the CDR3 is 14 residues. Germline V gene sequence: CDR1 SGDLS, CDR2 YYNGEE. With 3 bases clipped from V and 2 bases from J, the junction kept 4 bases outside the gene matches. CDR3 residues: CASSEKREPYEQYF. The CDR3 DNA is TGTGCCAGCAGCGAAAAGCGGGAGCCCTACGAGCAGTACTTC. Supplemented by reference TRBV9 and TRBJ2-7, the full variable domain reads DSGVTQTPKHLITATGQRVTLRCSPRSGDLSVYWYQQSLDQGLQFLIQYYNGEERAKGNILERFSAQQFPDLHSELNLSSLELGDSALYFCASSEKREPYEQYFGPGTRLTVT.

Of note for this clonotype: It may be a read error: a sequence one base away is much more abundant. The CDR3 DNA reads TGTGCCAGCAGCTTAGCTTCGGGGAGCATCTACGAGCAGTACTTC. It is translated as CASSLASGSIYEQYF. The J gene is TRBJ2-7, the V gene TRBV11-1; the D gene is possibly TRBD2 (5 bases). V lost 0 bases and J lost 3, with 12 bases in between. CDR3 size: 15 residues. From germline, CDR1 is SGHAT and CDR2 FQDESV (reference sequence).

The sample holds many counts of this clonotype. The rearrangement links TRBV30 to TRBJ2-7, with 12 positions matching TRBD1. The germline CDR1 and CDR2 sequences are GTSNPN and SVGIG (reference sequence). J lost 4 bases, V lost 6 bases, and 7 bases had no gene match. The CDR3 is 14 amino acids. The CDR3 loop reads CACTGTGGLYEQYF. CDR3 in DNA: TGTGCCTGCACCGGGACAGGGGGCCTATACGAGCAGTACTTC.

In this sample, this clonotype turned up many times. The chain is built from TRBV7-6 and TRBJ2-1, with D possibly TRBD2 on 6 matching bases. CDR1 is SGHVS and CDR2 is FNYEAQ in the germline V gene. Between the trimmed V and J ends, which lost 5 bases and 0 bases, there was a span of 20 bases. This CDR3 region has 18 residues. The CDR3 spells CASSPNPRGSSSYNEQFF. The CDR3 coding sequence is TGTGCCAGCAGCCCCAACCCCCGGGGGTCGAGCTCCTACAATGAGCAGTTCTTC.

At least ten counts were recorded for this clonotype. CDR3 sequence (DNA): TGTGCCAGCAGCAAAGGAGGGTGGGATGGGTACACTGAAGCTTTCTTT. Amino acids: CASSKGGWDGYTEAFF. The chain carries TRBV28 and TRBJ1-1; D is unclear. The CDR3 contains 16 residues. Per the germline V gene, CDR1 is MDHEN and CDR2 is SYDVKM. V dropped 6 bases and J dropped 3 bases, with 20 bases sitting between them.

This clonotype was seen many times. The chain is built from TRBV27 and TRBJ1-5, with 7 positions matching TRBD1. CDR1 MNHEY and CDR2 SMNVEV come from the germline V gene (reference sequence). The V and J ends lost 3 bases and 4 bases, in that order; junction bases with no gene match: 9. This CDR3 is 16 amino acids long. CDR3 bases: TGTGCCAGCAGTTTTCTCGGAGGGGGCCTAAATCAGCCCCAGCATTTT. Protein sequence: CASSFLGGGLNQPQHF.